The 28 T cell receptor beta chains below all came from one sample that was sequenced in a study of cytomegalovirus exposure and HLA in healthy donors. PCR involved 60 Vbeta and 13 Jbeta primers. Sequenced by immunoSEQ multiplex PCR; TCRdb stores in-frame clones only, minus some. This sample lists around 50,000 clones; its ten largest clones have 9.5% to 11%. The specimen was PBMCs. These receptors were collected from a woman aged 45-65 years in good health and CMV-seropositive.

V gene TRBV18 combines with J gene TRBJ2-7; 14 bases map to TRBD2. This CDR3 is built from 16 residues. Germline loops: CDR1 KGHSH, CDR2 LQKENI. J was trimmed by 5 bases and V by 0 bases; bases with no gene match: 3. CDR3 nucleotides: TGTGCCAGCTCACCACCGGGACTAGCGGGAGCAGACGAGCAGTACTTC. Translation: CASSPPGLAGADEQYF.

The V gene is TRBV30, the J gene TRBJ2-7, with no clear D. Deletions cut 2 bases from V and 8 bases from J, with 16 bases between. CDR1 is GTSNPN, CDR2 SVGIG, per germline (reference sequence). This CDR3 comprises 13 residues. CDR3 nucleotides: TGTGCCTGGAGTAGTGGCGGCGCCATTAAGCAGTACTTC. It translates to CAWSSGGAIKQYF.

The chain recombines TRBV5-5 with TRBJ2-3; no clear D. The ends were cut back, 0 bases at V and 0 bases at J, with 17 bases in the middle. Germline CDR1 reads SGHKS; CDR2 reads YYEKEE (reference sequence). The CDR3 runs 18 residues. As DNA, the CDR3 is TGTGCCAGCAGCTTGGAACAGTGGTATATTACTAGCACAGATACGCAGTATTTT. Translating it yields CASSLEQWYITSTDTQYF.

Notes on this clone: Other DNA sequences within the sample encode an identical CDR3. J is TRBJ1-3 and V is TRBV18, with D hard to call. Germline V gene lookup returns CDR1 KGHSH and CDR2 LQKENI. V lost 3 bases to trimming and J lost 0 bases, with 6 bases between them. The CDR3 is 14 amino acids. CDR3 sequence reads: CASSPGSSGNTIYF. In DNA form, the CDR3 reads TGTGCCAGCTCACCGGGCAGCTCTGGAAACACCATATATTTT.

The V call is TRBV2, the J call TRBJ2-7, with 9 bases that match TRBD1. Germline CDR1 reads SNHLY; CDR2 reads FYNNEI. The length of the CDR3 is 14 residues. The V and J ends lost 5 bases and 5 bases, in that order; junction bases with no gene match: 7. The CDR3 reads CASSYGTGNHEQYF. The CDR3 DNA sequence: TGTGCCAGCAGTTACGGGACAGGGAACCACGAGCAGTACTTC.

The chain has TRBV11-3 and TRBJ2-2; 11 bases agree with TRBD2. V trimming: 5 bases; J trimming: 0 bases; junction bases outside the gene matches: 2. Germline values: CDR1 SGHNT, CDR2 YENEEA. The CDR3 has 16 residues. The CDR3 reads CASSAGLAANTGELFF. CDR3 nucleotides: TGTGCCAGCAGCGCGGGACTAGCGGCGAACACCGGGGAGCTGTTTTTT.

The chain employs TRBV11-3 and TRBJ2-2; 13 bases align to TRBD2. CDR3 length equals 15 residues. V lost 7 bases, J lost 5 bases, and 4 bases stayed unmatched. Looked up from germline, CDR1 is SGHNT and CDR2 is YENEEA. As DNA, the CDR3 is TGTGCCAGCACCCCGGGACTAGCGGGGACCGGGGAGCTGTTTTTT. This translates into CASTPGLAGTGELFF.

The chain recombines TRBV11-2 with TRBJ2-1, with TRBD2 matching over 7 bases. Germline assignment: CDR1 SGHAT and CDR2 FQNNGV. V lost 1 base and J lost 3; bases outside the gene matches: 6. The CDR3 is 16 amino acids. CDR3 sequence: CASSLGGGGGYNEQFF. The CDR3 DNA reads as TGTGCCAGCAGCTTAGGGGGCGGGGGAGGCTACAATGAGCAGTTCTTC. Full variable domain (missing parts from reference TRBV11-2 and TRBJ2-1): EAGVAQSPRYKIIEKRQSVAFWCNPISGHATLYWYQQILGQGPKLLIQFQNNGVVDDSQLPKDRFSAERLKGVDSTLKIQPAKLEDSAVYLCASSLGGGGGYNEQFFGPGTRLTVL.

For this clone: The sample carries other DNA sequences with the same CDR3. The rearrangement links TRBV4-3 to TRBJ2-1; possible D gene TRBD1, 5 bases. V was clipped by 1 base and J by 0 bases, with 7 bases between them. Germline assignment: CDR1 LGHNA and CDR2 YSLEER. The CDR3 loop spans 15 amino acids. CDR3 protein: CASSQGQGSYNEQFF. In DNA, the CDR3 is TGCGCCAGCAGCCAAGGGCAGGGCTCCTACAATGAGCAGTTCTTC.

V gene TRBV19 combines with J gene TRBJ2-3, with a tentative D call TRBD2 (6 bases). The CDR3 sequence is 14 residues long. V lost 6 bases to trimming and J lost 2 bases, with 12 bases between them. Germline assignment: CDR1 LNHDA and CDR2 SQIVND (reference sequence). CDR3 DNA: TGTGCCAGTAGGTTGCGGGATTTCACAGATACGCAGTATTTT. Its protein product is CASRLRDFTDTQYF.

The V call is TRBV7-9, the J call TRBJ1-1, with TRBD1 matching 8 bases. V trimming: 5 bases; J trimming: 3 bases; junction bases outside the gene matches: 8. There are 15 residues in the CDR3. CDR1 is SEHNR, CDR2 FQNEAQ, per germline (reference sequence). The CDR3 loop reads CASSPWTGRDTEAFF. The CDR3 bases are TGTGCCAGCAGCCCTTGGACAGGGAGGGACACTGAAGCTTTCTTT.

The chain is built from TRBV5-5 and TRBJ1-1, with D possibly matching TRBD1 (6 bases). The V gene lost 0 bases and the J gene lost 3 bases, with 15 bases spanning the gap. Germline V gene lookup returns CDR1 SGHKS and CDR2 YYEKEE (reference sequence). The CDR3 runs 16 residues. This CDR3 is CASSLVFTGSYTEAFF. In DNA form, the CDR3 reads TGTGCCAGCAGCTTGGTTTTTACAGGGTCCTACACTGAAGCTTTCTTT.

The chain is built from TRBV5-1 and TRBJ2-3; possibly TRBD2 for D (6 bases). Germline assignment: CDR1 SGHRS and CDR2 YFSETQ. Trimming took 6 bases from V and 7 from J, leaving 15 bases between them. This CDR3 is 13 amino acids long. The chain's CDR3 is CASTVAEGYTQYF. DNA for the CDR3: TGCGCCAGCACGGTAGCGGAGGGGTATACGCAGTATTTT.

The V call is TRBV19, the J call TRBJ1-5; 12 nucleotides match TRBD1. This CDR3 has 18 residues. Germline values: CDR1 LNHDA, CDR2 SQIVND (reference sequence). V lost 9 bases and J lost 2; bases outside the gene matches: 14. The CDR3 is CASCRDRGLGDGNQPQHF. DNA of the CDR3: TGTGCCAGCTGCCGGGACAGGGGGCTAGGAGATGGCAATCAGCCCCAGCATTTT.

The chain couples TRBV10-1 to TRBJ1-1, with D perhaps matching TRBD1 (6 bases). Trimming removed 6 bases from V and 1 base from J, with 9 bases in between. The germline CDR1 and CDR2 sequences are WNHNN and SYGVQD (reference sequence). This CDR3 is 13 amino acids long. The CDR3 reads CASSRTANTEAFF. The CDR3 DNA reads as TGCGCCAGCAGCAGGACAGCGAACACTGAAGCTTTCTTT.

This chain links TRBV30 with TRBJ2-5; D possibly corresponds to TRBD2 (5 bases). V was trimmed by 2 bases and J by 4 bases, leaving 14 bases between them. CDR1 GTSNPN and CDR2 SVGIG come from the germline V gene (reference sequence). This CDR3 contains 14 residues. The CDR3, as DNA: TGTGCCTGGAGTCGGACGGACTTCACAGAGACCCAGTACTTC. Residues: CAWSRTDFTETQYF. The whole variable domain, remainder taken from reference TRBV30 and TRBJ2-5, is SQTIHQWPATLVQPVGSPLSLECTVEGTSNPNLYWYRQAAGRGLQLLFYSVGIGQISSEVPQNLSASRPQDRQFILSSKKLLLSDSGFYLCAWSRTDFTETQYFGPGTRLLVL.

V usage is TRBV11-2 and J usage is TRBJ1-2, with unresolved D. V shed 5 bases and J shed 8 bases, with 12 bases lying between them. The CDR3 has 12 amino acids. Germline CDR1 reads SGHAT; CDR2 reads FQNNGV. This chain's CDR3 is CASSGEGFGYTF. The CDR3 DNA follows: TGTGCCAGCAGCGGCGAGGGTTTCGGCTACACCTTC.

The V and J genes are TRBV29-1 and TRBJ1-5, with 7 positions matching TRBD1. This CDR3 comprises 12 residues. CDR1 SQVTM and CDR2 ANQGSEA come from the germline V gene. V was pared by 6 bases and J by 6 bases, with 5 bases of the junction left unmatched. For the CDR3, the DNA is TGCAGCGTCGCGGAGGGGGCTCAGCCCCAGCATTTT. Translated, it gives CSVAEGAQPQHF.

The genes are TRBV13 and TRBJ2-3, with TRBD2 matching over 7 bases. Looked up from germline, CDR1 is PRHDT and CDR2 is FYEKMQ (reference sequence). The CDR3 consists of 15 residues. Trimming removed 6 bases from V and 0 bases from J; junction bases left unmatched: 6. Here the CDR3 DNA reads TGTGCCAGCAGATCCTTGCGGGGGAGCACAGATACGCAGTATTTT. Residues: CASRSLRGSTDTQYF.

The rearrangement links TRBV5-1 to TRBJ2-3; 7 bases are a match to TRBD1. J was trimmed by 2 bases and V by 4 bases; bases with no gene match: 4. The CDR3 consists of 14 residues. CDR1 and CDR2 (germline): SGHRS, YFSETQ. The CDR3 loop is CASSVGQSTDTQYF. The CDR3 DNA is TGCGCCAGCAGCGTGGGACAGTCCACAGATACGCAGTATTTT.

The chain uses TRBV5-4 and TRBJ1-3; 7 nucleotides match TRBD1. Germline CDR1 reads SGHNT; CDR2 reads YYREEE (reference sequence). The V segment lost 0 bases and the J segment 16 bases; nucleotides outside the gene matches: 7. CDR3 length: 12 residues. The CDR3 DNA reads as TGTGCCAGCAGCTTGGATTTCACAGGGGTGTATTTT. This gives the protein CASSLDFTGVYF.

CDR3 residues: CASSFGGPGNTIYF. Written as DNA, the CDR3 is TGTGCCAGCAGCTTCGGGGGGCCTGGAAACACCATATATTTT. The V call is TRBV7-2, the J call TRBJ1-3, with a weak D call TRBD1 (6 bases). V was cut by 3 bases and J by 2 bases, with 8 bases left in between. CDR3 size: 14 residues. Germline V gene lookup returns CDR1 SGHTA and CDR2 FQGNSA.

The rearrangement links TRBV9 to TRBJ1-2; 7 bases match TRBD1. There are 15 residues in the CDR3. V shed 0 bases, J shed 3 bases, and the junction held 5 bases outside the gene matches. Germline CDR1 and CDR2: SGDLS and YYNGEE. CDR3 nucleotide sequence: TGTGCCAGCAGCGTAGAGGCGACAGGGTACTATGGCTACACCTTC. The encoded protein is CASSVEATGYYGYTF.

V and J are TRBV7-2 and TRBJ1-1, with D perhaps matching TRBD1 (5 bases). CDR3 length: 15 amino acids. CDR1 is SGHTA, CDR2 FQGNSA, per germline. The V end was cut by 5 bases, the J end by 1 base, with 14 bases between. The chain's CDR3 is CASSPSGLANTEAFF. The CDR3 DNA reads TGTGCCAGCAGCCCCTCAGGGTTAGCGAACACTGAAGCTTTCTTT.

This rearrangement joins TRBV27 to TRBJ2-3; a weak D match, TRBD2 (5 bases). The V gene lost 5 bases and the J gene lost 1 base, with 13 bases spanning the gap. CDR1 MNHEY and CDR2 SMNVEV come from the germline V gene (reference sequence). The CDR3 is made up of 15 amino acids. CDR3 protein: CASSQASFGTDTQYF. In nucleotides, the CDR3 is TGTGCCAGCAGTCAGGCTAGCTTTGGCACAGATACGCAGTATTTT.

A note on this clone: This same CDR3 is encoded by further DNA sequences in the sample. The rearrangement uses TRBV27 and TRBJ1-4; maybe TRBD1 (6 bases). The V end was cut by 2 bases, the J end by 3 bases, with 10 bases between. Per germline, CDR1 MNHEY and CDR2 SMNVEV (reference sequence). The CDR3 sequence is 15 residues long. As DNA, the CDR3 is TGTGCCAGCAGTTTAAGCAGGGGAGCTAATGAAAAACTGTTTTTT. Its translation: CASSLSRGANEKLFF.

On this clone itself: The sample holds other DNA sequences that translate to the same CDR3. The CDR3 DNA reads as TGTGCCAGCAGCCTTACAGGGACTGGAAACACCATATATTTT. It codes for CASSLTGTGNTIYF. This chain joins TRBV7-9 and TRBJ1-3; D might be TRBD1 (6 bases). The CDR3 runs 14 residues. Germline lookup yields CDR1 SEHNR and CDR2 FQNEAQ (reference sequence). Trimming took 5 bases from V and 2 from J, leaving 10 bases between them. The whole variable domain, remainder taken from reference TRBV7-9 and TRBJ1-3, is DTGVSQNPRHKITKRGQNVTFRCDPISEHNRLYWYRQTLGQGPEFLTYFQNEAQLEKSRLLSDRFSAERPKGSFSTLEIQRTEQGDSAMYLCASSLTGTGNTIYFGEGSWLTVV.

The V call is TRBV4-1, the J call TRBJ1-5; 7 bases map to TRBD1. This CDR3 comprises 17 residues. V was pared by 1 base and J by 7 bases, with 13 bases of the junction left unmatched. Looked up from germline, CDR1 is MGHRA and CDR2 is YSYEKL. The CDR3 DNA reads as TGCGCCAGCAGCCAAGCCCTGAGACAGGGTACGAGGCAGCCCCAGCATTTT. Protein sequence: CASSQALRQGTRQPQHF.